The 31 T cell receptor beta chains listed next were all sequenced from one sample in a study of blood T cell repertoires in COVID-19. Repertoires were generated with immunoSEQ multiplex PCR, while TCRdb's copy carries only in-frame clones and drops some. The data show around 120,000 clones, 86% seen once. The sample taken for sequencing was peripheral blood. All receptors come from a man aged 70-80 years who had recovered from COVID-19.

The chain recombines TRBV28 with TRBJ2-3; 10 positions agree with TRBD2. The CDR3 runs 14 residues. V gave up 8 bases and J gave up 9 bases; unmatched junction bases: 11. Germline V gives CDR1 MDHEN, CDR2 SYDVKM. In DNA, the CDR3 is TGTGCCAGCGGATCCGGGACTAGCGTCCCCACGCAGTATTTT. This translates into CASGSGTSVPTQYF.

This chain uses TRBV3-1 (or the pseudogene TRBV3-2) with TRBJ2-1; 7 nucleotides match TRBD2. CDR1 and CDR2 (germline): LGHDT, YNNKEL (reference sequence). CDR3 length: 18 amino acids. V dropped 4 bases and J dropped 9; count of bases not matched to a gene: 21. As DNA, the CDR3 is TGTGCCAGCAGCCCCCCTAGGGCCCAACAGGCTACGGGGGGTGAGCAGTTCTTC. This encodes CASSPPRAQQATGGEQFF.

CDR3 region: CASSLQVGTEAFF. DNA for the CDR3: TGTGCCAGCAGTCTACAGGTTGGCACTGAAGCTTTCTTT. The chain is built from TRBV5-4 and TRBJ1-1, with a weak D call TRBD1 (5 bases). CDR1 SGHNT and CDR2 YYREEE come from the germline V gene (reference sequence). The CDR3 is made up of 13 amino acids. Trimming took off 5 bases at V and 4 bases at J, with 12 bases between the two ends.

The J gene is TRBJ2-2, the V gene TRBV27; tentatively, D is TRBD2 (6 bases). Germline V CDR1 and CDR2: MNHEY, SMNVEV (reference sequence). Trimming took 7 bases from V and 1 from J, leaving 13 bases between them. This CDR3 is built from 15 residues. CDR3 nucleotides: TGTGCCAGCATGGCTGGAGCGGGGAACACCGGGGAGCTGTTTTTT. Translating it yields CASMAGAGNTGELFF.

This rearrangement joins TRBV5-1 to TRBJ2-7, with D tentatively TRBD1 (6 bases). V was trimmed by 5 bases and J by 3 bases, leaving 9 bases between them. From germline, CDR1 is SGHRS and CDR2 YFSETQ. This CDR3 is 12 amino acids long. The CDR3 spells CASRSDSYEQYF. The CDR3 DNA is TGCGCCAGCAGGTCGGACAGCTACGAGCAGTACTTC. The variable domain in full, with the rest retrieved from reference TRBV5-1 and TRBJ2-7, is KAGVTQTPRYLIKTRGQQVTLSCSPISGHRSVSWYQQTPGQGLQFLFEYFSETQRNKGNFPGRFSGRQFSNSRSEMNVSTLELGDSALYLCASRSDSYEQYFGPGTRLTVT.

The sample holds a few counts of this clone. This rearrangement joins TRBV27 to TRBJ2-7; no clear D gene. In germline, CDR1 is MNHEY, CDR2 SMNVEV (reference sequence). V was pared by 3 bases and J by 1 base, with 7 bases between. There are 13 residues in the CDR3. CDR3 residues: CASSLLSSYEQYF. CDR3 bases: TGTGCCAGCAGTTTGTTGAGTTCCTACGAGCAGTACTTC.

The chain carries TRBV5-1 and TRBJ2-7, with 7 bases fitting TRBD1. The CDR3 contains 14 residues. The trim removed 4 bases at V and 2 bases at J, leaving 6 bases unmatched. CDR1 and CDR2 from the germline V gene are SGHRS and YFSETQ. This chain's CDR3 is CASSRGTEAYEQYF. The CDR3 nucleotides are TGCGCCAGCAGCCGAGGGACAGAAGCCTACGAGCAGTACTTC. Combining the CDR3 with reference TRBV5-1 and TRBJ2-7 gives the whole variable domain KAGVTQTPRYLIKTRGQQVTLSCSPISGHRSVSWYQQTPGQGLQFLFEYFSETQRNKGNFPGRFSGRQFSNSRSEMNVSTLELGDSALYLCASSRGTEAYEQYFGPGTRLTVT.

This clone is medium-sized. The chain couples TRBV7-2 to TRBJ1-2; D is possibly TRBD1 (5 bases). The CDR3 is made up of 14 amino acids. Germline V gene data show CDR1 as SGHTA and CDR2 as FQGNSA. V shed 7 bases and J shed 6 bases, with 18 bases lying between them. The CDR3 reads CASNPTGGGNGYTF. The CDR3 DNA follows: TGTGCCAGCAACCCTACCGGGGGGGGTAATGGCTACACCTTC.

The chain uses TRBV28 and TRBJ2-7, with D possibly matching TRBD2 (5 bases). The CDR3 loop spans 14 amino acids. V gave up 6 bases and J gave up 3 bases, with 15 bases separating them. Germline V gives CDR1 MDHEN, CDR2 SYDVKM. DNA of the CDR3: TGTGCCAGCAGCCCTGCCGTTGGAGGCTACGAGCAGTACTTC. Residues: CASSPAVGGYEQYF.

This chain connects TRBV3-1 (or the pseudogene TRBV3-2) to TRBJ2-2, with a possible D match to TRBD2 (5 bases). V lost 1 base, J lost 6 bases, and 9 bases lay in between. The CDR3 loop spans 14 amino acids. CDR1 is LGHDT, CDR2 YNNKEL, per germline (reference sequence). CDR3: CASSQAGVAGELFF. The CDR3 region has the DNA TGTGCCAGCAGCCAAGCCGGGGTTGCCGGGGAGCTGTTTTTT.

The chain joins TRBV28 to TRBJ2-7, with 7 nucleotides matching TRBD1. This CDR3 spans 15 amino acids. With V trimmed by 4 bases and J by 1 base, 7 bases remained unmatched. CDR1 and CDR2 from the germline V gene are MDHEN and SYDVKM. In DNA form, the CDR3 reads TGTGCCAGCAGTTCCGTAGGACAGGTGTCCTACGAGCAGTACTTC. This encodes CASSSVGQVSYEQYF.

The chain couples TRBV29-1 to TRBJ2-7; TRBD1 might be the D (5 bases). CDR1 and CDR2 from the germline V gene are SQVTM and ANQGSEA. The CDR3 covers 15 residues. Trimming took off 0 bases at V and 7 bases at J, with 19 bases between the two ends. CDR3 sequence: CSVEDGSGRAKEQYF. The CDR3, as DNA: TGCAGCGTTGAAGATGGTAGTGGCAGGGCCAAGGAGCAGTACTTC.

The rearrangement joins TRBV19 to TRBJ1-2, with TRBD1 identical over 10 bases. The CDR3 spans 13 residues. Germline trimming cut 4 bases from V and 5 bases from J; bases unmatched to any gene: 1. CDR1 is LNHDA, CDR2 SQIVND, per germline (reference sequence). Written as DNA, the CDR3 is TGTGCCAGTAGTAGGGGACAGGGGTATGGCTACACCTTC. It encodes CASSRGQGYGYTF.

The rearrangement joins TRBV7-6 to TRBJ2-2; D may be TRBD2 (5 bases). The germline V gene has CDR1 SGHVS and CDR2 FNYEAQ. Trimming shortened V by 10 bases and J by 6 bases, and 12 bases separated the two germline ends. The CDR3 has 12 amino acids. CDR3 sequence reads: CAIVGSPGELFF. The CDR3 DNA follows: TGTGCCATCGTAGGGAGTCCCGGGGAGCTGTTTTTT. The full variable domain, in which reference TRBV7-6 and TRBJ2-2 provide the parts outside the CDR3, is GAGVSQSPRYKVTKRGQDVALRCDPISGHVSLYWYRQALGQGPEFLTYFNYEAQQDKSGLPNDRFSAERPEGSISTLTIQRTEQRDSAMYRCAIVGSPGELFFGEGSRLTVL.

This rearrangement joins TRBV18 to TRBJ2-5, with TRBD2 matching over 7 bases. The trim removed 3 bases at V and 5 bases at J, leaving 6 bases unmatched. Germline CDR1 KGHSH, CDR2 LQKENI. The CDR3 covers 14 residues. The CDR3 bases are TGTGCCAGCTCACCCGGGGAGGGCCCGGAGACCCAGTACTTC. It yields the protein CASSPGEGPETQYF.

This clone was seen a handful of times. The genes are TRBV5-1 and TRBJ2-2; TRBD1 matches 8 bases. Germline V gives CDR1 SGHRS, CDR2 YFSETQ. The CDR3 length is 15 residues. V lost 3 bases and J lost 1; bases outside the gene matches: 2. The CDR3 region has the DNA TGCGCCAGCAGCTGGGGGACAGGGAACACCGGGGAGCTGTTTTTT. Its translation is CASSWGTGNTGELFF.

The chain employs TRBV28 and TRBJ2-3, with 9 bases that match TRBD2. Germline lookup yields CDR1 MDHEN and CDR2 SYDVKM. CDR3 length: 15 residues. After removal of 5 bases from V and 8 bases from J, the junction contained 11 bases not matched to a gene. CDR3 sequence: CASSPPSGIGGTQYF. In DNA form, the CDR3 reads TGTGCCAGCAGTCCCCCTAGCGGGATCGGGGGTACGCAGTATTTT.

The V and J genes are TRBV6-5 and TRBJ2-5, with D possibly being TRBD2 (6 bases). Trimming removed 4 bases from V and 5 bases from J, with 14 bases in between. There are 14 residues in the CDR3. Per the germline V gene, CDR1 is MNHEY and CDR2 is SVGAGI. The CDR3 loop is CASSFHGGGETQYF. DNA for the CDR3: TGTGCCAGCAGTTTTCACGGGGGTGGGGAGACCCAGTACTTC.

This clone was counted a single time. The CDR3 sequence is CASSEVTGESEAFF. CDR3 nucleotides: TGTGCCAGCAGTGAAGTGACAGGGGAATCTGAAGCTTTCTTT. The rearrangement joins TRBV6-1 to TRBJ1-1; TRBD1 aligns across 8 bases. The CDR3 has 14 amino acids. With 1 base clipped from V and 6 bases from J, the junction kept 4 bases outside the gene matches. Looked up from germline, CDR1 is MNHNS and CDR2 is SASEGT.

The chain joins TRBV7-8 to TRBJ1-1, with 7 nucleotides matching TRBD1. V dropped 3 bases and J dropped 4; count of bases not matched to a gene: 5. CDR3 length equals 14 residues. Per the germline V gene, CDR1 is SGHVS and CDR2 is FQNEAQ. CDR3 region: CASSLQNRGTEAFF. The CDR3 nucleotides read TGTGCCAGCAGCTTGCAAAACAGGGGCACTGAAGCTTTCTTT.

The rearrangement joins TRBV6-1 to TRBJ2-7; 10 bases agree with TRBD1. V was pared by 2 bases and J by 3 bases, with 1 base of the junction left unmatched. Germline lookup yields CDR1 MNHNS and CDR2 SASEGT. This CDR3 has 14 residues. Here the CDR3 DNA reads TGTGCCAGCAGTGAACGGGACAGGGGCTACGAGCAGTACTTC. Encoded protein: CASSERDRGYEQYF.

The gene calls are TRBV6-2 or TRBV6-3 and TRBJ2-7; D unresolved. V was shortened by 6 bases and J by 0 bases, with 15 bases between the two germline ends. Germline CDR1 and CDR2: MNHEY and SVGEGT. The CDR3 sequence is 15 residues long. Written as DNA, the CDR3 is TGTGCCAGCAGCCAACCGGCAGCAGGCTCCTACGAGCAGTACTTC. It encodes CASSQPAAGSYEQYF.

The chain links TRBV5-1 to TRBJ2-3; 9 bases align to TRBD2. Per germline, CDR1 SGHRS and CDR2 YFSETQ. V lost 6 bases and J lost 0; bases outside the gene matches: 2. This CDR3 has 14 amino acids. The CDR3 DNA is TGCGCCAGCACGCGGGGGGGCAGCACAGATACGCAGTATTTT. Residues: CASTRGGSTDTQYF.

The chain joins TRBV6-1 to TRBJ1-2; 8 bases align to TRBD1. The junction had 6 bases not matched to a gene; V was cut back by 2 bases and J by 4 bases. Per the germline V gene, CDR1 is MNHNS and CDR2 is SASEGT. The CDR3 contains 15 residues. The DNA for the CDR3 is TGTGCCAGCAGTGAAACCCCGGGACAGGTCTATGGCTACACCTTC. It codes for CASSETPGQVYGYTF.

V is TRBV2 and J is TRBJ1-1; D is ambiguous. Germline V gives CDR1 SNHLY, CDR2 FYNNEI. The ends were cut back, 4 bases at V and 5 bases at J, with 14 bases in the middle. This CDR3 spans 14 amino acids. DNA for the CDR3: TGTGCCAGCAGTGGAAACTCACGGGGAACTGAAGCTTTCTTT. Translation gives CASSGNSRGTEAFF.

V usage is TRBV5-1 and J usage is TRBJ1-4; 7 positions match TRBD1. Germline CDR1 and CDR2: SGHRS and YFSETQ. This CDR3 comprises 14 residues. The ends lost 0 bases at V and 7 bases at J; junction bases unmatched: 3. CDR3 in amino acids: CASSLEGAGEKLFF. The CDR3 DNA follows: TGCGCCAGCAGCTTGGAGGGGGCCGGTGAAAAACTGTTTTTT.

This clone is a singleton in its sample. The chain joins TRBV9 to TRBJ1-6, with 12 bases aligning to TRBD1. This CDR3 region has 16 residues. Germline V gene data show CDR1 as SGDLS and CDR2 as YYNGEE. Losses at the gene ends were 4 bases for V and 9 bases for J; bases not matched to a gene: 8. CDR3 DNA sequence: TGTGCCAGCAGCCCCGGGGGACAGGGGGCGGCTTCACCCCTCCACTTT. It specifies CASSPGGQGAASPLHF. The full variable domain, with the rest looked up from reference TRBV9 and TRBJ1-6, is DSGVTQTPKHLITATGQRVTLRCSPRSGDLSVYWYQQSLDQGLQFLIQYYNGEERAKGNILERFSAQQFPDLHSELNLSSLELGDSALYFCASSPGGQGAASPLHFGNGTRLTVT.

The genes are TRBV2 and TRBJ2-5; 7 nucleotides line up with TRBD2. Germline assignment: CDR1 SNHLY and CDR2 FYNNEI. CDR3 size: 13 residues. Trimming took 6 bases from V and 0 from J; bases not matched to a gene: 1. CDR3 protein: CASRGGYQETQYF. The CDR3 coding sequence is TGTGCCAGCAGGGGAGGGTACCAAGAGACCCAGTACTTC.

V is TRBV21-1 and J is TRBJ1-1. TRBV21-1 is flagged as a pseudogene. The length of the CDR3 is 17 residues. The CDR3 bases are TGTGCCAGCAGCAAAGAGGCCCGGGATAGGCTGAACACTGAAGCTTTCTTT. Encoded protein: CASSKEARDRLNTEAFF.

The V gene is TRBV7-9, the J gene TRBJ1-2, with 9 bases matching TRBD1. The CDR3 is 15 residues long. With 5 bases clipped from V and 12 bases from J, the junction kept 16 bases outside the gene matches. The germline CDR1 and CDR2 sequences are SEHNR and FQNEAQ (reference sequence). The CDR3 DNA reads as TGTGCCAGCAGCCCTCTTTCAGGACAGGGGTTTCCAGACACCTTC. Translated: CASSPLSGQGFPDTF. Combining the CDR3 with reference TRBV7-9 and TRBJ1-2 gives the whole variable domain DTGVSQNPRHKITKRGQNVTFRCDPISEHNRLYWYRQTLGQGPEFLTYFQNEAQLEKSRLLSDRFSAERPKGSFSTLEIQRTEQGDSAMYLCASSPLSGQGFPDTFGSGTRLTVV.

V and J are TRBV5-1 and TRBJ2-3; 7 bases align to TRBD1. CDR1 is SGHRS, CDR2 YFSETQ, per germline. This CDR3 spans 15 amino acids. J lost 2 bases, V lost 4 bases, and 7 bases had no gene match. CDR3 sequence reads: CASSDGTVNTDTQYF. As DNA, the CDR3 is TGCGCCAGCAGCGACGGGACAGTGAACACAGATACGCAGTATTTT.